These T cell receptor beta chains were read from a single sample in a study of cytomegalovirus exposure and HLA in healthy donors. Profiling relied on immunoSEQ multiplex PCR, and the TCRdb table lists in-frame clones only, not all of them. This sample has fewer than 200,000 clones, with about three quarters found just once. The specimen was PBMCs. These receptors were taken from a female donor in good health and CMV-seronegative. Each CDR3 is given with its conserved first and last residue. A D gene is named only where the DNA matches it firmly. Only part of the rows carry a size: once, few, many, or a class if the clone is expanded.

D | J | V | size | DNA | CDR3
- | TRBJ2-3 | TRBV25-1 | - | TGTGCCAGCAGTGAAGGCGGTAGAGATACGCAGTATTTT | CASSEGGRDTQYF
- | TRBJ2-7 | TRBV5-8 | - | TGTGCCAGCAGCTTGGGGGCGGGGTGGCCCTACGAGCAGTACTTC | CASSLGAGWPYEQYF
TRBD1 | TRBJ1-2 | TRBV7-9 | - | TGTGCCAGCAGCCTCCGGGACAGAGACTACACCTTC | CASSLRDRDYTF
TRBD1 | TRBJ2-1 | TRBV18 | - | TGTGCCAGCTCACCGGGACAGGTATATGAGCAGTTCTTC | CASSPGQVYEQFF
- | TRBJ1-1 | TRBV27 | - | TGTGCCAGCAGTCCTTTACAGGGCATGAACACTGAAGCTTTCTTT | CASSPLQGMNTEAFF
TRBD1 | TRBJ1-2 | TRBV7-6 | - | TGTGCCAGCAGCCCCGGACAGGCTGTTGGCTACACCTTC | CASSPGQAVGYTF
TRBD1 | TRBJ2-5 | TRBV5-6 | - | TGTGCCAGCAGCCAGACAGGGGCGGAGACCCAGTACTTC | CASSQTGAETQYF
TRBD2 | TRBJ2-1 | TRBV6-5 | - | TGTGCCAGCAGTTACTCCGGACTAGCGGGATATAATGAGCAGTTCTTC | CASSYSGLAGYNEQFF
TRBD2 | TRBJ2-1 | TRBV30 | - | TGTGCCTGGAGGGACATAGCGGGCATTTACAATGAGCAGTTCTTC | CAWRDIAGIYNEQFF
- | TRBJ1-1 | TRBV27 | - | TGTGCCAGCAGTTCAACAATGAACACTGAAGCTTTCTTT | CASSSTMNTEAFF
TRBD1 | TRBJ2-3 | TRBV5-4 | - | TGTGCCAGCAGCTTCGGCGGACAGGGGATCACAGATACGCAGTATTTT | CASSFGGQGITDTQYF
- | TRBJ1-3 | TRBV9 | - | TGTGCCAGCAGCCGACAGGAAGCGGCTGGAAACACCATATATTTT | CASSRQEAAGNTIYF
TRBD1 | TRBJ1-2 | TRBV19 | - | TGTGCCAGTAGTATGGACAGGAATGATGGCTACACCTTC | CASSMDRNDGYTF
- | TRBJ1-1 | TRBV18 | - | TGTGCCAGCTCACCACGGCAGGGATGGACTGAAGCTTTCTTT | CASSPRQGWTEAFF
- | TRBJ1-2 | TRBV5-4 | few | TGTGCCAGCAGCCTGCAGGGCAACTATGGCTACACCTTC | CASSLQGNYGYTF
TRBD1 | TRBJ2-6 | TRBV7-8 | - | TGTGCCAGCAGCTCCCGATTCCGGGACAGGGGGCGCAGCGCTGGGGCCAACGTCCTGACTTTC | CASSSRFRDRGRSAGANVLTF
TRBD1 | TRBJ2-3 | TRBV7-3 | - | TGTGCCAGCAGCCCCAGGGGGCCGCTAGATACGCAGTATTTT | CASSPRGPLDTQYF
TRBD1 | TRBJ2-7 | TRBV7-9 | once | TGTGCCAGCAGCACCTCCCCCGGGACAGGGAGGGACGAGCAGTACTTC | CASSTSPGTGRDEQYF
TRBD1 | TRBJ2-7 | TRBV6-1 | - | TGTGCCAGCAGTGAACAGGGACAGGGATACTACGAGCAGTACTTC | CASSEQGQGYYEQYF
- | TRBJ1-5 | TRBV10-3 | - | TGTGCCATCAACCGAGACTTAGGAGAGCCCCAGCATTTT | CAINRDLGEPQHF
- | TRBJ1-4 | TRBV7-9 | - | TGTGCCAGCAGCGAATCCCTAGGTGAAAAACTGTTTTTT | CASSESLGEKLFF
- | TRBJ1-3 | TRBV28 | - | TGTGCCAGCAGTCGACAGCTCATCTCTGGAAACACCATATATTTT | CASSRQLISGNTIYF
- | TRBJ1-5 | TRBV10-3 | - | TGTGCCATCAGTGAGCCCACGGCGGGCTACAATCAGCCCCAGCATTTT | CAISEPTAGYNQPQHF
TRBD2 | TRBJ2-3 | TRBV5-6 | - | TGTGCCAGCAGCCCTGGACTAGCGGGTACTGTGGATACGCAGTATTTT | CASSPGLAGTVDTQYF